A single sample gave rise to the 20 T cell receptor beta chains below, sequenced in a study of human T cells and chemical hapten exposure. Time point meaning: pre-sensitization, week 0. Stated treatment: therapeutic diphenylcyclopropenone sensitization with weekly scalp DPC. MiXCR, run by TCRdb on the RACE reads, gives a single entry per CDR3 protein. The data hold about 51,000 distinct CDR3 sequences, with approximately 9.8% observed a single time. The input for sequencing was whole blood, taken in connection with sensitization to the hapten diphenylcyclopropenone (DPC). Source of these receptors: a middle-aged woman with alopecia areata. Some clones in this sample may be carry-over from other donors' samples.

This clonotype was seen a few times. The J gene is TRBJ1-3, the V gene TRBV7-6; no clear D. This CDR3 region has 15 residues. Germline CDR1 is SGHVS and CDR2 is FNYEAQ. The V end lost 3 bases, the J end lost 4 bases, and 13 bases lay between the germline ends. The CDR3 DNA reads as TGTGCCAGCAGCTTCGGGTCACTGGGAGGAAACACCATATATTTT. Its translation is CASSFGSLGGNTIYF.

This clonotype showed up just a few times. The chain combines TRBV4-3 with TRBJ2-3; no clear D gene. Trimming left V 5 bases short and J 0 bases short, with 18 bases between. This CDR3 has 17 residues. Germline CDR1 LGHNA, CDR2 YSLEER. The CDR3 protein is CASSEGPPVSSTDTQYF. Here the CDR3 DNA reads TGCGCCAGCAGCGAAGGACCTCCCGTTTCTAGCACAGATACGCAGTATTTT.

This clonotype turned up a few times. The chain uses TRBV12-3 or TRBV12-4 and TRBJ1-2; D is perhaps TRBD1 (5 bases). Trimming took 5 bases from V and 8 from J, leaving 33 bases between them. The CDR3 totals 19 residues. The chain's CDR3 is CASSLRGTPRGGPDEGYTF. CDR3 DNA sequence: TGTGCCAGCAGTCTGCGGGGGACCCCAAGGGGAGGTCCAGACGAGGGCTACACCTTC.

This clonotype has ten or more counts. The chain links TRBV7-2 to TRBJ2-7; D not certain. The V end lost 5 bases, the J end lost 3 bases, and 11 bases lay between the germline ends. The germline V gene encodes CDR1 SGHTA and CDR2 FQGNSA. This CDR3 is 13 amino acids long. The DNA for the CDR3 is TGTGCCAGCAGCCCACGTATTGGCTACGAGCAGTACTTC. Amino acids: CASSPRIGYEQYF.

V usage is TRBV29-1 and J usage is TRBJ2-7; possibly TRBD2 for D (6 bases). The V gene lost 4 bases and the J gene lost 3 bases, with 16 bases spanning the gap. The CDR3 length is 14 residues. The V gene's germline CDR1 is SQVTM and CDR2 ANQGSEA. CDR3 nucleotides: TGCAGCGTTGTAGGCGGCGGGGAGATCTACGAGCAGTACTTC. Translated: CSVVGGGEIYEQYF.

V is TRBV6-5 and J is TRBJ2-1; D is unresolved. Germline V gene lookup returns CDR1 MNHEY and CDR2 SVGAGI. V shed 0 bases and J shed 0 bases, with 9 bases lying between them. CDR3 length: 16 residues. CDR3 residues: CASSYSRTSSYNEQFF. DNA for the CDR3: TGTGCCAGCAGTTACTCACGTACAAGCTCCTACAATGAGCAGTTCTTC.

Many counts were recorded for this clonotype. The rearrangement joins TRBV4-3 to TRBJ1-2, with a possible D match to TRBD1 (5 bases). V was trimmed by 1 base and J by 2 bases, leaving 8 bases between them. The CDR3 consists of 14 residues. Looked up from germline, CDR1 is LGHNA and CDR2 is YSLEER. Here the CDR3 DNA reads TGCGCCAGCAGCCAAGCGGGACGGAACTATGGCTACACCTTC. It translates to CASSQAGRNYGYTF.

This clonotype has a count of ten or more. In nucleotides, the CDR3 is TGTGCCAGCAGTTACTCCGCCGAACCTACAGATACGCAGTATTTT. Its translation: CASSYSAEPTDTQYF. This sequence joins TRBV6-2 or TRBV6-3 and TRBJ2-3; D is unclear. The CDR3 is 15 amino acids. CDR1 is MNHEY and CDR2 is SVGEGT in the germline V gene. V gave up 0 bases and J gave up 3 bases, with 10 bases separating them.

This clonotype was recorded many times. The V and J genes are TRBV20-1 and TRBJ1-1, with 10 bases lining up with TRBD1. The germline CDR1 and CDR2 sequences are DFQATT and SNEGSKA (reference sequence). CDR3 size: 16 residues. V was clipped by 6 bases and J by 0 bases; unmatched bases: 10. In DNA, the CDR3 is TGCAGTGCCCGGGACAGGGGAAGGAGGATGAACACTGAAGCTTTCTTT. This gives the protein CSARDRGRRMNTEAFF.

The table lists this clonotype with many counts. The J gene is TRBJ1-1, the V gene TRBV2, with D possibly being TRBD1 (5 bases). The CDR3 totals 14 residues. The germline CDR1 and CDR2 sequences are SNHLY and FYNNEI. The V and J ends lost 6 bases and 0 bases respectively, with 11 bases between them. The CDR3: CASREGPLNTEAFF. In DNA, the CDR3 is TGTGCCAGCAGAGAGGGACCGCTGAACACTGAAGCTTTCTTT. The full variable domain, in which reference TRBV2 and TRBJ1-1 provide the parts outside the CDR3, is EPEVTQTPSHQVTQMGQEVILRCVPISNHLYFYWYRQILGQKVEFLVSFYNNEISEKSEIFDDQFSVERPDGSNFTLKIRSTKLEDSAMYFCASREGPLNTEAFFGQGTRLTVV.

In the case of this clonotype: This may be a read error, as it is one base from a much larger clone. The CDR3 DNA follows: TGCGCCAGCAGCTTGGCCGGGAGCGGCACCGGGGAGCTGTTTTTT. This translates into CASSLAGSGTGELFF. V usage is TRBV5-1 and J usage is TRBJ2-2, with D perhaps TRBD2 (6 bases). This CDR3 has 15 amino acids. Germline V CDR1 and CDR2: SGHRS, YFSETQ. V lost 0 bases and J lost 4, with 10 bases in between.

This clonotype was detected ten times or more. The rearrangement uses TRBV15 and TRBJ2-5; no clear D gene. This CDR3 is 15 amino acids long. The germline V and J ends were trimmed by 0 bases and 4 bases, with 12 bases remaining between them. The germline CDR1 and CDR2 sequences are LNHNV and YYDKDF (reference sequence). CDR3 sequence (DNA): TGTGCCACCAGCAGAGATAGGGCGACGGGAGAGACCCAGTACTTC. It encodes CATSRDRATGETQYF.

This clonotype was counted a few times. This chain uses TRBV7-8 with TRBJ2-3; no firm D call. Germline CDR1 is SGHVS and CDR2 is FQNEAQ. The CDR3 is made up of 15 amino acids. V was clipped by 2 bases and J by 9 bases, with 18 bases between them. The CDR3, as DNA: TGTGCCAGCAGCTTATTTCAAAATTTAGGTGTCACGCAGTATTTT. It yields the protein CASSLFQNLGVTQYF.

This clonotype was counted many times. The V and J genes are TRBV7-2 and TRBJ2-1; D unresolved. The V and J ends lost 5 bases and 5 bases respectively, with 19 bases between them. Germline CDR1 and CDR2: SGHTA and FQGNSA. CDR3 length equals 16 residues. CDR3 in DNA: TGTGCCAGCAGCCTCCGATCCTATTGGGTAAACAATGAGCAGTTCTTC. Amino acids: CASSLRSYWVNNEQFF.

This clonotype was counted many times. The V call is TRBV7-2, the J call TRBJ2-3; D gene ambiguous. V lost 5 bases and J lost 0, with 3 bases in between. Looked up from germline, CDR1 is SGHTA and CDR2 is FQGNSA. This CDR3 region has 12 residues. The CDR3 sequence is CASSASTDTQYF. The DNA of the CDR3 is TGTGCCAGCAGCGCTAGCACAGATACGCAGTATTTT.

In its sample, this clonotype was seen a few times. The rearrangement links TRBV7-2 to TRBJ1-3; D is unresolved. Germline V lookup: CDR1 SGHTA, CDR2 FQGNSA. With 5 bases removed from V and 5 bases from J, the gap between germline ends came to 7 bases. This CDR3 spans 12 amino acids. The CDR3 DNA sequence: TGTGCCAGCAGCCCGGCCCGAAACACCATATATTTT. Amino acid sequence: CASSPARNTIYF.

This chain joins TRBV28 and TRBJ2-7; D is unclear. The CDR3 has 14 residues. Germline CDR1 reads MDHEN; CDR2 reads SYDVKM. Trimming left V 2 bases short and J 6 bases short, with 14 bases between. This chain's CDR3 is CASSLQQWEGEQYF. Here the CDR3 DNA reads TGTGCCAGCAGTTTACAACAGTGGGAAGGCGAGCAGTACTTC.

This clonotype has ten or more counts. V usage is TRBV28 and J usage is TRBJ1-3; TRBD1 matches at 7 bases. The V gene end was trimmed by 4 bases and the J gene end by 4 bases; junction bases not matched to a gene: 13. From germline, CDR1 is MDHEN and CDR2 SYDVKM. This CDR3 has 17 residues. The CDR3 protein is CASSSTPPRGPGNTIYF. Written as DNA, the CDR3 is TGTGCCAGCAGTTCGACCCCCCCTAGGGGGCCAGGAAACACCATATATTTT.

The genes are TRBV4-1 and TRBJ2-1; TRBD2 matches 8 bases. The V and J ends lost 0 bases and 10 bases, in that order; junction bases with no gene match: 14. The germline gives CDR1 MGHRA, CDR2 YSYEKL. The CDR3 extends over 17 amino acids. CDR3 coding DNA: TGCGCCAGCAGCCAAGATATGGCGGGGGGACTCACCAAGGAGCAGTTCTTC. Its protein is CASSQDMAGGLTKEQFF.

A few counts support this clonotype. This chain joins TRBV12-3 or TRBV12-4 and TRBJ1-5; the D is unclear. The V end was cut by 1 base, the J end by 0 bases, with 7 bases between. This CDR3 is built from 15 residues. In DNA form, the CDR3 reads TGTGCCAGCAGTTTAGAGGGTAATAGCAATCAGCCCCAGCATTTT. Protein: CASSLEGNSNQPQHF.